This T cell receptor beta chain stems from a study of OX40 agonist ivuxolimab in advanced cancers. TCRdb's table, derived via immunoSEQ multiplex PCR, lists solely in-frame clones and lacks some. This table has 35,000 to 55,000 clones, about 94% appearing once. This CDR3 is 13 amino acids long. The V end lost 3 bases, the J end lost 3 bases, and 9 bases lay between the germline ends. Germline loops: CDR1 MNHNS, CDR2 SASEGT. Specimen: CD4+ or CD8+ T cells sorted from blood, collected in a trial of the OX40 agonist ivuxolimab. This TCR was recovered from an adult with an advanced solid tumor such as melanoma, head and neck, liver or kidney cancer. J is TRBJ2-7 and V is TRBV6-1; D not certain. CDR3 nucleotide sequence: TGTGCCAGCAGTGAGGGCAACCACTACGAGCAGTACTTC. It specifies CASSEGNHYEQYF.